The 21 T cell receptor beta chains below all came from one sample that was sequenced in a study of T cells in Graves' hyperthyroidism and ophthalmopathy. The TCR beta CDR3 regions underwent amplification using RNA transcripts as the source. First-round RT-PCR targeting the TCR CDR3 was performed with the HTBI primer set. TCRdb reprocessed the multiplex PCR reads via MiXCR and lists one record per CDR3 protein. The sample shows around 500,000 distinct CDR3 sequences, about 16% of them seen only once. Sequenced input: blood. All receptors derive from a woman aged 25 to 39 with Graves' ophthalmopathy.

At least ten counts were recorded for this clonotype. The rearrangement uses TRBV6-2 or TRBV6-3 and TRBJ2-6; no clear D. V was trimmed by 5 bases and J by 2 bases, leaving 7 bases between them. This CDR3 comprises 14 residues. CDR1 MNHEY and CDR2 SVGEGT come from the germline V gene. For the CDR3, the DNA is TGTGCCAGCAGTCTGCGGCCTGGGGCCAACGTCCTGACTTTC. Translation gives CASSLRPGANVLTF.

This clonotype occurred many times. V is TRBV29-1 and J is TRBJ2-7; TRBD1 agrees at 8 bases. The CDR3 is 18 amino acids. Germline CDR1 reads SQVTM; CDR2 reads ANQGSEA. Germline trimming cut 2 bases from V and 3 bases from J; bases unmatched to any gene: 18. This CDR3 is CSVEMRDRRRGLSYEQYF. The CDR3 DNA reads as TGCAGCGTTGAAATGAGGGACAGGAGGCGAGGTTTGAGCTACGAGCAGTACTTC.

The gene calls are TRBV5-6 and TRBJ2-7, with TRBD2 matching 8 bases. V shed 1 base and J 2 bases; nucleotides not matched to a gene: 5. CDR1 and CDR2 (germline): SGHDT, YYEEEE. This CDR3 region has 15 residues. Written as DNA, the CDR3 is TGTGCCAGCAGCTTGATAAGCGGGAGAACCTACGAGCAGTACTTC. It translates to CASSLISGRTYEQYF.

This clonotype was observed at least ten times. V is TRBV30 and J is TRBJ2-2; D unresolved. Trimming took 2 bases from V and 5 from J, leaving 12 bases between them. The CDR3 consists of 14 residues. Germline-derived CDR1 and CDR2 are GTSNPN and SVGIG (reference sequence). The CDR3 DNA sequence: TGTGCCTGGAGTAAGAACGCGGCGACCGGGGAGCTGTTTTTT. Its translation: CAWSKNAATGELFF.

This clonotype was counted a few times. CDR3 in DNA: TGTGCCAGCAGCCCCTCGGATAGCTATCTCATCAAAAACATTCAGTACTTC. It translates to CASSPSDSYLIKNIQYF. The rearrangement uses TRBV3-1 and TRBJ2-4; D remains unclear. Germline V CDR1 and CDR2: LGHDT, YNNKEL (reference sequence). The length of the CDR3 is 17 residues. V was cut by 4 bases and J by 3 bases, with 19 bases left in between.

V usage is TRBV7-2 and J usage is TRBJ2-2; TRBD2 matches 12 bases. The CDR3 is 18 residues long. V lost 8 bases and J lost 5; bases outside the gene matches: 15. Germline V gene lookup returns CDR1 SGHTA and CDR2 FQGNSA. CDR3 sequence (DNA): TGTGCCAGCGCCAATAGAGACCTAGCGGGAGGGGATACCGGGGAGCTGTTTTTT. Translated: CASANRDLAGGDTGELFF.

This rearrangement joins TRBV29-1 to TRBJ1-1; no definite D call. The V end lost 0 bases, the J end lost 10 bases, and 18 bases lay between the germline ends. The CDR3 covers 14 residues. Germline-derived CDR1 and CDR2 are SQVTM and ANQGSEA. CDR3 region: CSVEDAFATGLAFF. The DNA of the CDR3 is TGCAGCGTTGAAGATGCCTTCGCGACCGGCTTAGCTTTCTTT.

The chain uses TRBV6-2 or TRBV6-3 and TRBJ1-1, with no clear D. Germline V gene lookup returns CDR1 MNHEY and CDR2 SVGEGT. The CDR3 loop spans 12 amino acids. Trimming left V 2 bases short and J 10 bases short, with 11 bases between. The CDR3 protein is CASSYPPRVAFF. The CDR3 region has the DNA TGTGCCAGCAGTTACCCGCCCCGAGTAGCTTTCTTT.

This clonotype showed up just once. The CDR3 reads CSARGGASSETQYF. The CDR3 DNA sequence: TGCAGTGCTAGAGGGGGCGCGAGCAGTGAGACCCAGTACTTC. V usage is TRBV20-1 and J usage is TRBJ2-5; perhaps TRBD1 as D (5 bases). Germline CDR1 and CDR2: DFQATT and SNEGSKA (reference sequence). Trimming left V 1 base short and J 5 bases short, with 14 bases between. CDR3 size: 14 residues.

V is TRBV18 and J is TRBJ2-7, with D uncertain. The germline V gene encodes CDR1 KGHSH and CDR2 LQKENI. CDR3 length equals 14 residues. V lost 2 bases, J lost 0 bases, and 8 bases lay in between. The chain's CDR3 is CASSPGSDSYEQYF. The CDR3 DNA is TGTGCCAGCTCACCAGGGTCAGACTCCTACGAGCAGTACTTC.

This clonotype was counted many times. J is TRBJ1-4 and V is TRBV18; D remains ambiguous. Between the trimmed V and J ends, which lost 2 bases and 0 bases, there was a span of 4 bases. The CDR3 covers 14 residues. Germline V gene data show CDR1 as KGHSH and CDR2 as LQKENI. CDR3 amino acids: CASSPETTNEKLFF. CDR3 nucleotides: TGTGCCAGCTCACCAGAAACAACTAATGAAAAACTGTTTTTT.

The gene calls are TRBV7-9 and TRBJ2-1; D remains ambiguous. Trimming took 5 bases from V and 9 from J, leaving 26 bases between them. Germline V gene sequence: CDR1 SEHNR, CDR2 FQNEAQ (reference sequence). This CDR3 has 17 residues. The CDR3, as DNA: TGTGCCAGCAGCCCGATTACCTTGGCGGTCCGGTCGTCTGAGCAGTTCTTC. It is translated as CASSPITLAVRSSEQFF.

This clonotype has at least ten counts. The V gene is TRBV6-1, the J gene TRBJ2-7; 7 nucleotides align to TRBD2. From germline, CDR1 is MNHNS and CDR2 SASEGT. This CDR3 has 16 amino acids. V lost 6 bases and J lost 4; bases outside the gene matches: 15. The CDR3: CASRSGAGLRTYEQYF. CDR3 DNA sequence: TGTGCCAGCAGGTCCGGGGCGGGACTAAGAACTTACGAGCAGTACTTC.

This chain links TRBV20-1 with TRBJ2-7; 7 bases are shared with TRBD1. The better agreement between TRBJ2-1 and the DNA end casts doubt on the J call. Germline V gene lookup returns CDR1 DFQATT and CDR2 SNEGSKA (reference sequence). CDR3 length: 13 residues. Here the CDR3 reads CSAPGQSSYEQFF. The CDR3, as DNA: TGCAGTGCACCGGGACAGTCCTCCTACGAGCAGTTCTTC.

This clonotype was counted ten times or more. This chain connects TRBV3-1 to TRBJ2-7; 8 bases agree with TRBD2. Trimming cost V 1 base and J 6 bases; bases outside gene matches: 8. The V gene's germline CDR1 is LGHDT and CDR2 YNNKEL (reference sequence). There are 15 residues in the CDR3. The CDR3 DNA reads TGTGCCAGCAGCCAAGTAGCGGGGCCCTATGGCGAGCAGTACTTC. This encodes CASSQVAGPYGEQYF.

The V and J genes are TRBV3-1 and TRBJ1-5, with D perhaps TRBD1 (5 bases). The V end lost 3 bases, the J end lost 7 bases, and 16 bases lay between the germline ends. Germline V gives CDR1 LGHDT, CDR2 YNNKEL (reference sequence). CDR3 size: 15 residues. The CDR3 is CASSHGQGGGQPQHF. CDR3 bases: TGTGCCAGCAGCCACGGGCAGGGAGGCGGGCAGCCCCAGCATTTT.

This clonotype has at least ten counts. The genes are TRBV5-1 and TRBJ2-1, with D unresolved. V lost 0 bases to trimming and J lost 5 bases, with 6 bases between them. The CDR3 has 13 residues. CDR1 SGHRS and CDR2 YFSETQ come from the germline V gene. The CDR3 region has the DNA TGCGCCAGCAGCTTGGTCGCAAACAATGAGCAGTTCTTC. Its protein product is CASSLVANNEQFF.

In DNA form, the CDR3 reads TGCAGTGCTAGAGAGTATCCCTCGCGGGAGTGGGCAGAGACCCAGTACTTC. This encodes CSAREYPSREWAETQYF. V usage is TRBV20-1 and J usage is TRBJ2-5; 7 bases align to TRBD2. The V segment lost 0 bases and the J segment 4 bases; nucleotides outside the gene matches: 14. Germline V gives CDR1 DFQATT, CDR2 SNEGSKA (reference sequence). CDR3 length: 17 amino acids.

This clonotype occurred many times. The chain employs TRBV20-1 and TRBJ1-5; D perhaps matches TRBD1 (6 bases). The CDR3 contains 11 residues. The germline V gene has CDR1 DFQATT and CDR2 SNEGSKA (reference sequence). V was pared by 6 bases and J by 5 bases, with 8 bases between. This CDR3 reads CSAAGDQPQHF. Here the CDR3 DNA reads TGCAGTGCAGCAGGGGATCAGCCCCAGCATTTT.

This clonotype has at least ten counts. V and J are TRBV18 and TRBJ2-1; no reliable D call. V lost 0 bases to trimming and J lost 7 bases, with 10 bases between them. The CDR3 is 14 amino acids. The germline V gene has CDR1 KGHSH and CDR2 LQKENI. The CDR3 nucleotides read TGTGCCAGCTCACCACCGGGTTATAAGAATGAGCAGTTCTTC. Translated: CASSPPGYKNEQFF. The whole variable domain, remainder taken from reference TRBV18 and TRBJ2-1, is NAGVMQNPRHLVRRRGQEARLRCSPMKGHSHVYWYRQLPEEGLKFMVYLQKENIIDESGMPKERFSAEFPKEGPSILRIQQVVRGDSAAYFCASSPPGYKNEQFFGPGTRLTVL.

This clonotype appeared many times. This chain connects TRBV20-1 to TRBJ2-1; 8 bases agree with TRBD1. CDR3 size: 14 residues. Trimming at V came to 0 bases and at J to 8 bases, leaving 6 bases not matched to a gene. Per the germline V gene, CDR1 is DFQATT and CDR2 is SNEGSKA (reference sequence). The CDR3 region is CSARDRGQWDEQFF. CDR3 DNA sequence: TGCAGTGCTAGAGACAGGGGGCAGTGGGATGAGCAGTTCTTC.